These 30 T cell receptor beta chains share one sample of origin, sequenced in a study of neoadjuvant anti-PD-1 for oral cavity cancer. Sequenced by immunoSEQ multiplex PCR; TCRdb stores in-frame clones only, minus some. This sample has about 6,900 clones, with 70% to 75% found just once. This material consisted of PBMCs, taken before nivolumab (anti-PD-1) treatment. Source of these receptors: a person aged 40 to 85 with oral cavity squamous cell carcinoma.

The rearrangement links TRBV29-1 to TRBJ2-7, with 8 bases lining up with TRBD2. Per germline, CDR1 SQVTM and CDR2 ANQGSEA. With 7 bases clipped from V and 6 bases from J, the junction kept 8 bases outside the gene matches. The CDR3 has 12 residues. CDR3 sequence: CSATIGGGEQYF. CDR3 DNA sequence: TGCAGCGCCACCATCGGGGGGGGCGAGCAGTACTTC.

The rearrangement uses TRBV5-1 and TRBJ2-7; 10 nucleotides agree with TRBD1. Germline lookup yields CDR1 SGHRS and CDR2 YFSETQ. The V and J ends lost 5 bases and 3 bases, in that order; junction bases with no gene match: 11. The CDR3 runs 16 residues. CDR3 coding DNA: TGCGCCAGCAGTCAAGGCGGGACAGGGGCCATCTACGAGCAGTACTTC. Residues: CASSQGGTGAIYEQYF.

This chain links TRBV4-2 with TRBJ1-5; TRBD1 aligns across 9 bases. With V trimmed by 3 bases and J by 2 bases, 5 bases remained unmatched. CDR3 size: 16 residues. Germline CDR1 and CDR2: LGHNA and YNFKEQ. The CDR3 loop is CASSQGTGPGNQPQHF. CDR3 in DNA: TGTGCCAGCAGCCAGGGGACAGGGCCAGGCAATCAGCCCCAGCATTTT.

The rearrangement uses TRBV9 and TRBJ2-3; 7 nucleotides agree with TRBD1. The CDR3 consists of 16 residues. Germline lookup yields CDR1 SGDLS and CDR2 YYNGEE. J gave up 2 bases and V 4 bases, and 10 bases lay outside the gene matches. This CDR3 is CASSLSRDRVTDTQYF. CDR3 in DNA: TGTGCCAGCAGCCTTAGCCGGGACAGAGTCACAGATACGCAGTATTTT.

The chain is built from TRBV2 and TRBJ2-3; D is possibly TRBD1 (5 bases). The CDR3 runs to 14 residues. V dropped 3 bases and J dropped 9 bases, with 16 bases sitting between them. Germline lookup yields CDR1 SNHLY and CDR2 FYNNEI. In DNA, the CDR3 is TGTGCCAGCAGTGACAGGGCCCTATTACAGACGCAGTATTTT. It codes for CASSDRALLQTQYF.

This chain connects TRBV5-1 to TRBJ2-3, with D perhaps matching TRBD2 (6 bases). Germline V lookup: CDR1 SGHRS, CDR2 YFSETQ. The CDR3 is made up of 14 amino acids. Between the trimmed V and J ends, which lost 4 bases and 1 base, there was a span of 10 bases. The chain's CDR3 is CASSASGGTDTQYF. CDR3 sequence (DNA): TGCGCCAGCAGCGCCTCGGGAGGCACAGATACGCAGTATTTT. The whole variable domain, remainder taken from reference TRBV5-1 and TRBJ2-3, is KAGVTQTPRYLIKTRGQQVTLSCSPISGHRSVSWYQQTPGQGLQFLFEYFSETQRNKGNFPGRFSGRQFSNSRSEMNVSTLELGDSALYLCASSASGGTDTQYFGPGTRLTVL.

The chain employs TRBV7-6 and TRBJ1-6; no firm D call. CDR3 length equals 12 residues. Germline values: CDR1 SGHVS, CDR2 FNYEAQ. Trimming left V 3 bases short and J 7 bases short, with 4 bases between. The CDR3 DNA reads TGTGCCAGCAGCTTGACCAATTCACCCCTCCACTTT. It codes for CASSLTNSPLHF. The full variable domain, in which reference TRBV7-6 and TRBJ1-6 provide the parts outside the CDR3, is GAGVSQSPRYKVTKRGQDVALRCDPISGHVSLYWYRQALGQGPEFLTYFNYEAQQDKSGLPNDRFSAERPEGSISTLTIQRTEQRDSAMYRCASSLTNSPLHFGNGTRLTVT.

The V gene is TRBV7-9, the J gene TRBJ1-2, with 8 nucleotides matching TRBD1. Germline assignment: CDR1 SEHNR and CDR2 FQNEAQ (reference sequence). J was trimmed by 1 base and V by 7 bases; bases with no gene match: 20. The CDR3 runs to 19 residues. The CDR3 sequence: CASTPLRRTGLLNNYGYTF. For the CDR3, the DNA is TGTGCCAGCACCCCCCTTCGGAGGACAGGGCTTTTGAATAACTATGGCTACACCTTC.

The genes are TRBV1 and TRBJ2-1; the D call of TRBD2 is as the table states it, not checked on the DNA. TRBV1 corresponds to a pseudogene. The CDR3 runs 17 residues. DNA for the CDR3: TGCACCAGCAGCCAAGATTCCATGAGGCTAGCGGGTAATGAGCAGTTCTTC. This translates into CTSSQDSMRLAGNEQFF.

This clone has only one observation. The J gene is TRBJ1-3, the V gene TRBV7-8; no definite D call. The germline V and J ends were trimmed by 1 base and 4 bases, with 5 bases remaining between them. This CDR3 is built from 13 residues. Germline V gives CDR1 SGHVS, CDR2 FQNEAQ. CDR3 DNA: TGTGCCAGCAGCTTAGACTCCGGAAACACCATATATTTT. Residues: CASSLDSGNTIYF.

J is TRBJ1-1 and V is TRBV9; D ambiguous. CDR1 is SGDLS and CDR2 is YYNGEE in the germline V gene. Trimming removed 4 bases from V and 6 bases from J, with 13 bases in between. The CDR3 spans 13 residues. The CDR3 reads CASSPVGGPEAFF. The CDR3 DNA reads TGTGCCAGCAGCCCAGTGGGCGGGCCTGAAGCTTTCTTT.

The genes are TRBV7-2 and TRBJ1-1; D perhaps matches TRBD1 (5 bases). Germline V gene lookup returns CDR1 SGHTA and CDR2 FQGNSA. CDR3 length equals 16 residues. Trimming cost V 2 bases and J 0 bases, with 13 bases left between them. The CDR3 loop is CASSLNRGRLNTEAFF. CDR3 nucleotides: TGTGCCAGCAGCTTAAATAGGGGACGGTTGAACACTGAAGCTTTCTTT.

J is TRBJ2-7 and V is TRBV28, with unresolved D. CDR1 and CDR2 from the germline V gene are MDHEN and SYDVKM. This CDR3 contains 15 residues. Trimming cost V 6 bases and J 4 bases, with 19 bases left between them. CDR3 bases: TGTGCCAGCAGAGCAGTCACGTTCCTTTCTTACGAGCAGTACTTC. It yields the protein CASRAVTFLSYEQYF. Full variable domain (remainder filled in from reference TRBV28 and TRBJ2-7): DVKVTQSSRYLVKRTGEKVFLECVQDMDHENMFWYRQDPGLGLRLIYFSYDVKMKEKGDIPEGYSVSREKKERFSLILESASTNQTSMYLCASRAVTFLSYEQYFGPGTRLTVT.

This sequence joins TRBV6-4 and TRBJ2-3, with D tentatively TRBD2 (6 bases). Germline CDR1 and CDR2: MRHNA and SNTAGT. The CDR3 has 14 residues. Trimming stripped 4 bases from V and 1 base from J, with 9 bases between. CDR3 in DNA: TGTGCCAGCAGTGTAGGCGGGGGCACAGATACGCAGTATTTT. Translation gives CASSVGGGTDTQYF.

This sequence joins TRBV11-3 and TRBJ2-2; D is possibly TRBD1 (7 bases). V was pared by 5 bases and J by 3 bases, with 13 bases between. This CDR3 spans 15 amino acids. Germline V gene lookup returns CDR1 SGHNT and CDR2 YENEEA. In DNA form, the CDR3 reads TGTGCCAGCAGCCGCAGGGGGGCCGACACCGGGGAGCTGTTTTTT. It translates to CASSRRGADTGELFF. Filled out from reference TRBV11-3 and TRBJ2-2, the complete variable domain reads EAGVVQSPRYKIIEKKQPVAFWCNPISGHNTLYWYLQNLGQGPELLIRYENEEAVDDSQLPKDRFSAERLKGVDSTLKIQPAELGDSAVYLCASSRRGADTGELFFGEGSRLTVL.

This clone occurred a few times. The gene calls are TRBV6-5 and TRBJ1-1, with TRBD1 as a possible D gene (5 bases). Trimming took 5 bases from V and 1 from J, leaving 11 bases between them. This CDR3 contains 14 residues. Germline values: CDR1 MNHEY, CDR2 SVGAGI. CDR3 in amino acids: CASSSGGTNTEAFF. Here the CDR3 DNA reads TGTGCCAGCAGTAGTGGGGGGACGAACACTGAAGCTTTCTTT.

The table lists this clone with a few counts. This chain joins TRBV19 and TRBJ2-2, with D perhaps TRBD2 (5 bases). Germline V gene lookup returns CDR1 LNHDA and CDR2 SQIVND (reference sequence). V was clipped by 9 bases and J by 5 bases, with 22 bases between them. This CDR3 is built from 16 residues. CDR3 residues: CASSGVSAARTGELFF. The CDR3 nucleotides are TGTGCCAGCTCCGGGGTCTCCGCGGCTCGGACCGGGGAGCTGTTTTTT.

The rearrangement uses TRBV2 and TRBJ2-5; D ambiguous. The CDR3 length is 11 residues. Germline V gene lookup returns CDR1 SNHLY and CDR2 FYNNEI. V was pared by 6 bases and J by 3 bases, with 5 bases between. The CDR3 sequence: CASSPEETQYF. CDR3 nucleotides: TGTGCCAGCAGCCCCGAAGAGACCCAGTACTTC.

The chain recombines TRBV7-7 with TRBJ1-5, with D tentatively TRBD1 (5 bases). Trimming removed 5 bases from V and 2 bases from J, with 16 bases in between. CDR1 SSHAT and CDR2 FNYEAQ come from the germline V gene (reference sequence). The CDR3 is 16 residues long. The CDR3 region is CASSPGQVKGNQPQHF. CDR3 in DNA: TGTGCCAGCAGCCCCGGACAAGTGAAGGGCAATCAGCCCCAGCATTTT.

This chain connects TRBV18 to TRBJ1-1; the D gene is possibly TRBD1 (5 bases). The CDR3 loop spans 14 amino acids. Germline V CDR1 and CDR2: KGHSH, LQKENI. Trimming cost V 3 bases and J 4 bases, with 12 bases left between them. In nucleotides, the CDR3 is TGTGCCAGCTCACCGTCCGGGGCGGGCACTGAAGCTTTCTTT. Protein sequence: CASSPSGAGTEAFF.

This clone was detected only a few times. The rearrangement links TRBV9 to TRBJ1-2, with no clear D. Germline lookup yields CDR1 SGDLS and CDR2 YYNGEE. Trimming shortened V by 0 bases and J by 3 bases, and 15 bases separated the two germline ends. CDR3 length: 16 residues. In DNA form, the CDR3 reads TGTGCCAGCAGCGTAGCGGGAGTAGCGGGGTACTATGGCTACACCTTC. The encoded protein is CASSVAGVAGYYGYTF.

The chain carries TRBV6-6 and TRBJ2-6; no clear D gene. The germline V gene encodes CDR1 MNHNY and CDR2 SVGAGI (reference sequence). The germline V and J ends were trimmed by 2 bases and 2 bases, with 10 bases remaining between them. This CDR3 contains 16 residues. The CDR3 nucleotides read TGTGCCAGCAGTTACCTAAGTCGGGCTGGGGCCAACGTCCTGACTTTC. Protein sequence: CASSYLSRAGANVLTF.

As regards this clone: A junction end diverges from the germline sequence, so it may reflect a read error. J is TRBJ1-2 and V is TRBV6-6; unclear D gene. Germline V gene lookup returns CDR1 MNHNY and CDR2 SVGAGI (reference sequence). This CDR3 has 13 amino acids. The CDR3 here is CASSLTPYYGYTF. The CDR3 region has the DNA TGTGCCAGCAGTTTGACACCATACTACGGCTACACCTTC.

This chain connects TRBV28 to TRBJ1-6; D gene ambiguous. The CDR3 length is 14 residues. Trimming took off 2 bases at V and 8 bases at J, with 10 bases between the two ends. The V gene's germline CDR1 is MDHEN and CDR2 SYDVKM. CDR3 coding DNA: TGTGCCAGCAGTTTAGACACCTCGTATTCACCCCTCCACTTT. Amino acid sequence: CASSLDTSYSPLHF.

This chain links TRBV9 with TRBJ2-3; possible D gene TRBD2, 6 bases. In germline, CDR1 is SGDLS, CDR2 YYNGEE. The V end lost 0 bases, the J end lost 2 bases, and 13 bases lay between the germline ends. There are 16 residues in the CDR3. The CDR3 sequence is CASSVGGGETTDTQYF. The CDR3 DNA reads TGTGCCAGCAGCGTAGGAGGCGGGGAGACCACAGATACGCAGTATTTT.

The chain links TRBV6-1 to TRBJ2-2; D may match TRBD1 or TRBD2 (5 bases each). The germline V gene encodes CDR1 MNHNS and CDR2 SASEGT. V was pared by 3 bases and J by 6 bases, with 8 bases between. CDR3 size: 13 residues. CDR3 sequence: CASSDRDAGELFF. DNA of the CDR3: TGTGCCAGCAGTGACAGGGACGCCGGGGAGCTGTTTTTT.

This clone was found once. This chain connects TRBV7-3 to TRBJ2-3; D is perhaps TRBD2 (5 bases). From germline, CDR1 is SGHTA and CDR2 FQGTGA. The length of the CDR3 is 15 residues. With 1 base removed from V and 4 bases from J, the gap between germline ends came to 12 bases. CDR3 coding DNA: TGTGCCAGCAGCTTAATGATCAAGGGAGCAGATACGCAGTATTTT. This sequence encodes CASSLMIKGADTQYF.

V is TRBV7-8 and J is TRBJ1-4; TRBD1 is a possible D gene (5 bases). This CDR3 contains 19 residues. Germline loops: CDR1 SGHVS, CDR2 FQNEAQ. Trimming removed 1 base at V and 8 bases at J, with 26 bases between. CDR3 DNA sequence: TGTGCCAGCAGCTTAGTTCGGGCAGGGATTACCCCGGTAGGGGAAAAACTGTTTTTT. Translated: CASSLVRAGITPVGEKLFF. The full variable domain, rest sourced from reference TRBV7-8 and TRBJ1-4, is GAGVSQSPRYKVAKRGQDVALRCDPISGHVSLFWYQQALGQGPEFLTYFQNEAQLDKSGLPSDRFFAERPEGSVSTLKIQRTQQEDSAVYLCASSLVRAGITPVGEKLFFGSGTQLSVL.

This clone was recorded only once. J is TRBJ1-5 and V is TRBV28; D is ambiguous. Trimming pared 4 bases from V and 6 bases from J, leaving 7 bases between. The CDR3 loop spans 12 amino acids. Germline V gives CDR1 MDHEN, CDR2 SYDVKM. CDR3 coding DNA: TGTGCCAGCAGTTCATGGGTTCAGCCCCAGCATTTT. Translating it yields CASSSWVQPQHF.

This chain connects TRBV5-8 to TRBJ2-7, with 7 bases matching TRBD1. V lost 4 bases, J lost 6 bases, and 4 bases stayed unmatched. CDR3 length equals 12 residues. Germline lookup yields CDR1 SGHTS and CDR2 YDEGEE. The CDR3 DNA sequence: TGTGCCAGCAGCCCGCACAGGGGCGAGCAGTACTTC. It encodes CASSPHRGEQYF.